This TCR beta chain was captured by sequencing in a study of blood T cell repertoires in COVID-19. Looking at the study overall: PBMCs, B-cell-depleted T cells, or T cells were the source of the cDNA or gDNA that made up the material.

Trimming stripped 3 bases from V and 9 bases from J, with 9 bases between. The CDR3 spans 11 residues. Germline CDR1 is GTSNPN and CDR2 is SVGIG (reference sequence). Libraries were prepared by immunoSEQ multiplex PCR; TCRdb keeps only in-frame clonotypes and omits some of them. The sample includes roughly 350,000 clones, 87% of them seen just once. Input material: peripheral blood. This receptor was identified in a woman between 45 and 65 years old with COVID-19, enrolled during active disease. This chain uses TRBV30 with TRBJ2-1; no clear D. The CDR3 sequence is CAWRTSLEQFF. The CDR3 DNA reads TGTGCCTGGAGAACGAGTCTTGAGCAGTTCTTC.